The next 29 T cell receptor beta chains were all read from a single sample in a study of cytomegalovirus exposure and HLA in healthy donors. Produced via immunoSEQ multiplex PCR; TCRdb's table is partial and in-frame only. This sample has 100,000 or so clones; 85% to 90% occur once, and the top ten carry 4% to 4.5%. The sequencing input was PBMCs. All receptors derive from a woman younger than 30 in good health and CMV-seropositive.

V gene TRBV20-1 combines with J gene TRBJ2-7, with D unresolved. CDR1 is DFQATT, CDR2 SNEGSKA, per germline (reference sequence). CDR3 length: 10 residues. CDR3 in amino acids: CSPLGTEQYF. DNA for the CDR3: TGCAGCCCCCTAGGAACCGAGCAGTACTTC.

On this clone itself: The junction departs from germline at one end; a sequencing error may be responsible. V is TRBV20-1 and J is TRBJ1-1; D may be TRBD1 (5 bases). This CDR3 contains 8 residues. Germline-derived CDR1 and CDR2 are DFQATT and SNEGSKA (reference sequence). In DNA, the CDR3 is TGCAGTGTTGGGGCTCCCTGGTTT. The encoded protein is CSVGAPWF.

The CDR3 bases are TGTGCCAGCAGCTTGGGCAGACAAGAGACCCAGTACTTC. It encodes CASSLGRQETQYF. This chain links TRBV5-4 with TRBJ2-5; D ambiguous. This CDR3 region has 13 residues. Germline CDR1 SGHNT, CDR2 YYREEE (reference sequence). V shed 0 bases and J shed 2 bases, with 5 bases lying between them.

The chain carries TRBV7-6 and TRBJ2-1, with 8 bases aligning to TRBD2. The V gene end was trimmed by 5 bases and the J gene end by 5 bases; junction bases not matched to a gene: 11. The CDR3 is 16 amino acids. Germline V gene sequence: CDR1 SGHVS, CDR2 FNYEAQ. This CDR3 is CASSLMAGGINNEQFF. CDR3 nucleotide sequence: TGTGCCAGCAGCCTAATGGCGGGGGGAATCAACAATGAGCAGTTCTTC.

The chain combines TRBV4-1 with TRBJ1-3; D is possibly TRBD1 (6 bases). In germline, CDR1 is MGHRA, CDR2 YSYEKL. Deletions cut 3 bases from V and 4 bases from J, with 25 bases between. The CDR3 totals 19 residues. Here the CDR3 DNA reads TGCGCCAGCAGCCAGGCAAATAGAACGGTAGGGGGGGCAGGAAACACCATATATTTT. Translating it yields CASSQANRTVGGAGNTIYF.

The chain carries TRBV27 and TRBJ1-1; D call uncertain. Trimming left V 5 bases short and J 0 bases short, with 10 bases between. This CDR3 has 14 amino acids. In germline, CDR1 is MNHEY, CDR2 SMNVEV (reference sequence). The CDR3 DNA reads as TGTGCCAGCAGTCCAATCAGAATGAACACTGAAGCTTTCTTT. Protein sequence: CASSPIRMNTEAFF.

This chain joins TRBV25-1 and TRBJ2-1, with TRBD2 identical over 8 bases. The V and J ends lost 5 bases and 3 bases, in that order; junction bases with no gene match: 6. The CDR3 consists of 15 residues. Germline CDR1 MGHDK, CDR2 SYGVNS. The CDR3 loop reads CASSKLAELYNEQFF. CDR3 nucleotide sequence: TGTGCCAGCAGTAAACTAGCGGAACTCTACAATGAGCAGTTCTTC.

V is TRBV28 and J is TRBJ1-5; D is possibly TRBD1 (5 bases). The length of the CDR3 is 14 residues. V dropped 3 bases and J dropped 6 bases, with 12 bases sitting between them. Germline V gene sequence: CDR1 MDHEN, CDR2 SYDVKM. The CDR3, as DNA: TGTGCCAGCAGTTTGGGGGGAAACAGTCAGCCCCAGCATTTT. Its protein product is CASSLGGNSQPQHF.

The chain combines TRBV2 with TRBJ2-6; possible D gene TRBD1, 5 bases. CDR3 size: 17 residues. Trimming stripped 1 base from V and 0 bases from J, with 10 bases between. Germline V gene lookup returns CDR1 SNHLY and CDR2 FYNNEI. CDR3 in amino acids: CASSEGGRVSGANVLTF. CDR3 bases: TGTGCCAGCAGTGAAGGGGGCAGGGTCTCTGGGGCCAACGTCCTGACTTTC.

This CDR3 reads CASMGDRGYNEQFF. CDR3 nucleotides: TGTGCCAGCATGGGGGACAGGGGCTACAATGAGCAGTTCTTC. The chain uses TRBV6-5 and TRBJ2-1, with 10 bases identical to TRBD1. V lost 7 bases to trimming and J lost 3 bases; unmatched junction nucleotides: 3. This CDR3 comprises 14 residues. Germline V gene lookup returns CDR1 MNHEY and CDR2 SVGAGI.

The J gene is TRBJ2-2, the V gene TRBV5-1, with TRBD1 matching 8 bases. From germline, CDR1 is SGHRS and CDR2 YFSETQ. The CDR3 has 16 amino acids. V shed 4 bases, J shed 0 bases, and the junction held 5 bases outside the gene matches. The CDR3 DNA follows: TGCGCCAGCAGCCTAAGGACAGGGCCGAACACCGGGGAGCTGTTTTTT. It yields the protein CASSLRTGPNTGELFF.

The rearrangement uses TRBV13 and TRBJ2-7; D might be TRBD1 (5 bases). CDR1 is PRHDT and CDR2 is FYEKMQ in the germline V gene (reference sequence). The CDR3 covers 14 residues. The germline V and J ends were trimmed by 8 bases and 1 base, with 15 bases remaining between them. CDR3 DNA: TGTGCCAGCTCGTCCGGCAGGGAATCCTACGAGCAGTACTTC. This codes for CASSSGRESYEQYF. Full variable domain (missing parts from reference TRBV13 and TRBJ2-7): AAGVIQSPRHLIKEKRETATLKCYPIPRHDTVYWYQQGPGQDPQFLISFYEKMQSDKGSIPDRFSAQQFSDYHSELNMSSLELGDSALYFCASSSGRESYEQYFGPGTRLTVT.

A note on this clone: The identical CDR3 is also encoded by other nucleotide sequences in the sample. The chain carries TRBV6-1 and TRBJ2-7; 8 bases map to TRBD1. The CDR3 length is 14 residues. With V trimmed by 5 bases and J by 3 bases, 6 bases remained unmatched. CDR1 and CDR2 (germline): MNHNS, SASEGT. The CDR3 sequence is CASSSAGTGYEQYF. CDR3 sequence (DNA): TGTGCCAGCAGTTCCGCCGGGACAGGCTACGAGCAGTACTTC.

This chain connects TRBV5-6 to TRBJ2-7; no clear D. The V end lost 1 base, the J end lost 1 base, and 9 bases lay between the germline ends. The CDR3 loop spans 14 amino acids. Germline CDR1 and CDR2: SGHDT and YYEEEE. The CDR3 loop is CASSLQTLSYEQYF. The CDR3 region has the DNA TGTGCCAGCAGCTTGCAGACATTATCCTACGAGCAGTACTTC.

This clone was observed a few times. V gene TRBV5-1 combines with J gene TRBJ2-1, with D tentatively TRBD1 (6 bases). The germline V and J ends were trimmed by 2 bases and 5 bases, with 11 bases remaining between them. The CDR3 is made up of 14 amino acids. The germline CDR1 and CDR2 sequences are SGHRS and YFSETQ. The CDR3 protein is CASSFDRNNNEQFF. The CDR3 DNA sequence: TGCGCCAGCAGCTTTGACAGGAACAACAATGAGCAGTTCTTC.

This chain joins TRBV6-5 and TRBJ1-2, with D perhaps TRBD1 (5 bases). The germline V gene has CDR1 MNHEY and CDR2 SVGAGI. This CDR3 is 14 amino acids long. V was trimmed by 2 bases and J by 3 bases, leaving 10 bases between them. As DNA, the CDR3 is TGTGCCAGCAGTTACGTGGGACTCGACTATGGCTACACCTTC. This gives the protein CASSYVGLDYGYTF.

The chain carries TRBV5-5 and TRBJ2-4, with a weak D call TRBD1 (6 bases). With 0 bases removed from V and 9 bases from J, the gap between germline ends came to 16 bases. The CDR3 loop spans 15 amino acids. Germline loops: CDR1 SGHKS, CDR2 YYEKEE (reference sequence). The CDR3 DNA follows: TGTGCCAGCAGCTTGGACACAAGACAGGATACCATTCAGTACTTC. This gives the protein CASSLDTRQDTIQYF.

The chain has TRBV4-2 and TRBJ1-1; TRBD1 aligns across 9 bases. CDR1 is LGHNA, CDR2 YNFKEQ, per germline. V shed 5 bases, J shed 4 bases, and the junction held 5 bases outside the gene matches. The CDR3 totals 14 residues. The CDR3 region has the DNA TGTGCCAGCAGCGCACAGGGGGCGAGCACTGAAGCTTTCTTT. Translated: CASSAQGASTEAFF.

Here the CDR3 DNA reads TGCGCCAGCAGCTTGGCTCTGGCCTCTGGAAACACCATATATTTT. It translates to CASSLALASGNTIYF. The chain employs TRBV5-1 and TRBJ1-3; no clear D. Germline CDR1 is SGHRS and CDR2 is YFSETQ. The CDR3 is 15 amino acids. V lost 0 bases and J lost 0, with 7 bases in between.

This rearrangement joins TRBV5-1 to TRBJ2-3; D remains unclear. This CDR3 is built from 15 residues. V was trimmed by 1 base and J by 0 bases, leaving 9 bases between them. Germline values: CDR1 SGHRS, CDR2 YFSETQ. The CDR3 coding sequence is TGCGCCAGCAGCTTGAACGAGCCTAGCACAGATACGCAGTATTTT. This sequence encodes CASSLNEPSTDTQYF.

The chain uses TRBV5-4 and TRBJ1-1; 8 positions agree with TRBD1. Losses at the gene ends were 0 bases for V and 4 bases for J; bases not matched to a gene: 5. This CDR3 spans 15 amino acids. Per the germline V gene, CDR1 is SGHNT and CDR2 is YYREEE (reference sequence). CDR3 residues: CASSLGTGYGTEAFF. CDR3 nucleotide sequence: TGTGCCAGCAGCTTGGGGACAGGGTACGGCACTGAAGCTTTCTTT.

The J gene is TRBJ1-2, the V gene TRBV29-1; 12 bases match TRBD1. Trimming at V came to 0 bases and at J to 2 bases, leaving 1 base not matched to a gene. In germline, CDR1 is SQVTM, CDR2 ANQGSEA. The CDR3 extends over 15 amino acids. The CDR3, as DNA: TGCAGCGTTGAAGAAGGGACAGGGGGCAACTATGGCTACACCTTC. Translating gives CSVEEGTGGNYGYTF. The whole variable domain, filled in from reference TRBV29-1 and TRBJ1-2, reads SAVISQKPSRDICQRGTSLTIQCQVDSQVTMMFWYRQQPGQSLTLIATANQGSEATYESGFVIDKFPISRPNLTFSTLTVSNMSPEDSSIYLCSVEEGTGGNYGYTFGSGTRLTVV.

The chain uses TRBV5-1 and TRBJ2-7; 7 bases are shared with TRBD1. J was trimmed by 2 bases and V by 4 bases; bases with no gene match: 6. CDR1 SGHRS and CDR2 YFSETQ come from the germline V gene. The CDR3 sequence is 14 residues long. The CDR3 nucleotides are TGCGCCAGCAGCGGAAGGGACAGAGCCTACGAGCAGTACTTC. It codes for CASSGRDRAYEQYF. Drawing the rest from reference TRBV5-1 and TRBJ2-7, the complete variable domain is KAGVTQTPRYLIKTRGQQVTLSCSPISGHRSVSWYQQTPGQGLQFLFEYFSETQRNKGNFPGRFSGRQFSNSRSEMNVSTLELGDSALYLCASSGRDRAYEQYFGPGTRLTVT.

The CDR3 is CAWSKAPGAMSNQPQHF. DNA of the CDR3: TGTGCCTGGAGTAAGGCACCAGGGGCCATGAGCAATCAGCCCCAGCATTTT. The genes are TRBV30 and TRBJ1-5, with TRBD1 as a possible D gene (6 bases). The CDR3 is made up of 17 amino acids. CDR1 and CDR2 (germline): GTSNPN, SVGIG (reference sequence). V shed 2 bases and J shed 1 base, with 18 bases lying between them.

The chain has TRBV27 and TRBJ2-1; 7 bases are shared with TRBD2. The CDR3 runs 15 residues. CDR1 MNHEY and CDR2 SMNVEV come from the germline V gene (reference sequence). V gave up 4 bases and J gave up 12 bases; unmatched junction bases: 15. The CDR3 DNA is TGTGCCAGCAGTTCAATCAACATCCCAAGCGGGGTGCAGTTCTTC. This encodes CASSSINIPSGVQFF.

The rearrangement links TRBV28 to TRBJ2-1; D gene ambiguous. V gave up 3 bases and J gave up 0 bases, with 6 bases separating them. Germline lookup yields CDR1 MDHEN and CDR2 SYDVKM. This CDR3 contains 14 residues. CDR3 sequence (DNA): TGTGCCAGCAGTTTCGCCAGCTCCTACAATGAGCAGTTCTTC. Its protein product is CASSFASSYNEQFF. Full variable domain (missing parts from reference TRBV28 and TRBJ2-1): DVKVTQSSRYLVKRTGEKVFLECVQDMDHENMFWYRQDPGLGLRLIYFSYDVKMKEKGDIPEGYSVSREKKERFSLILESASTNQTSMYLCASSFASSYNEQFFGPGTRLTVL.

The chain joins TRBV29-1 to TRBJ1-1, with 7 positions matching TRBD1. The CDR3 contains 13 residues. Germline V lookup: CDR1 SQVTM, CDR2 ANQGSEA. DNA for the CDR3: TGCGGCACGACGGGACAGACGAACACTGAAGCTTTCTTT. Protein sequence: CGTTGQTNTEAFF.

The rearrangement uses TRBV6-5 and TRBJ1-5; 7 bases line up with TRBD1. The germline V gene encodes CDR1 MNHEY and CDR2 SVGAGI. The CDR3 extends over 14 amino acids. Trimming at V came to 5 bases and at J to 5 bases, leaving 6 bases not matched to a gene. CDR3 bases: TGTGCCAGCAGTATGCAGGGGGTCTATCAGCCCCAGCATTTT. Protein: CASSMQGVYQPQHF.

V and J are TRBV11-3 and TRBJ2-2; the D gene is possibly TRBD2 (6 bases). CDR1 is SGHNT and CDR2 is YENEEA in the germline V gene. The ends were cut back, 4 bases at V and 7 bases at J, with 13 bases in the middle. This CDR3 is built from 14 residues. DNA of the CDR3: TGTGCCAGCAGCTCGACTCGGGGGATCGGGGAGCTGTTTTTT. This translates into CASSSTRGIGELFF.